These 2 T cell receptor beta chains were sequenced from one sample in a study of blood T cell repertoires in COVID-19. Here immunoSEQ multiplex PCR was the method, and the copy in TCRdb shows in-frame clones only, minus some. Among 200,000 to 300,000 clones listed, about 82% were seen once. Sequencing was performed on peripheral blood. These receptors all come from a man older than 75 with acute or convalescent COVID-19.

The V call is TRBV20-1, the J call TRBJ1-2, with 7 bases lining up with TRBD1. The germline gives CDR1 DFQATT, CDR2 SNEGSKA (reference sequence). This CDR3 is 14 amino acids long. The V gene end was trimmed by 3 bases and the J gene end by 3 bases; junction bases not matched to a gene: 7. Here the CDR3 reads CSASWDSLDYGYTF. The DNA of the CDR3 is TGCAGTGCTAGTTGGGACAGTCTGGACTATGGCTACACCTTC.

This rearrangement joins TRBV3-1 (or the pseudogene TRBV3-2) to TRBJ2-1; no reliable D call. V was clipped by 1 base and J by 9 bases, with 16 bases between them. This CDR3 is 15 amino acids long. The germline CDR1 and CDR2 sequences are LGHDT and YNNKEL (reference sequence). This CDR3 reads CASSQVAIPLGEQFF. CDR3 sequence (DNA): TGTGCCAGCAGCCAAGTTGCGATACCCCTCGGTGAGCAGTTCTTC.